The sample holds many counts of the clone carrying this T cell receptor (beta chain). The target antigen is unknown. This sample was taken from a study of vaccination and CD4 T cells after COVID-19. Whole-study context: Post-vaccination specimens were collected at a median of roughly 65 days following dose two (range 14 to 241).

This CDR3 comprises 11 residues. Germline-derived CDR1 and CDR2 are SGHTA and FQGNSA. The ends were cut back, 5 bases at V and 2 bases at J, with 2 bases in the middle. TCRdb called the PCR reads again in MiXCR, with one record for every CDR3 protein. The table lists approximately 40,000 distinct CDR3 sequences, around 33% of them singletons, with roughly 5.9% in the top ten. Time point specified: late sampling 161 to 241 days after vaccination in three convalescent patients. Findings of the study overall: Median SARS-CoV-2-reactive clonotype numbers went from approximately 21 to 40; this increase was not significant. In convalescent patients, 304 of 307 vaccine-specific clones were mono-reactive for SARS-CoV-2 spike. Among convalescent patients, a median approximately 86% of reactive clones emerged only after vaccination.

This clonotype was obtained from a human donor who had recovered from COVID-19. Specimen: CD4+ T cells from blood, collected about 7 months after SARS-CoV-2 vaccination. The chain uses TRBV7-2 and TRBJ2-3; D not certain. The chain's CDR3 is CASSATDTQYF. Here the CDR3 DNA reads TGTGCCAGCAGCGCCACAGATACGCAGTATTTT.